This record concerns one T cell receptor beta chain sequence. Its antigen specificity is not known. Base-call qualities are not available, and no considerably larger clone is one nucleotide away. Using the immunoSEQ assay, TCRB CDR3 regions were amplified from approximately 1.9 micrograms of genomic DNA, or from all available DNA when less than that was on hand. For multiplex PCR, 60 forward primers for TCR V beta segments and 13 reverse primers for J beta segments were used. Synthetic control templates were spiked into each sample at limiting dilution to estimate reads per starting template. Reads of 87 bp were generated by sequencing on the Illumina HiSeq System. The authors' analysis ran thus. PCR and sequencing errors were removed by a nearest neighbor algorithm that merged closely related sequences. TCR overlap was defined as the percentage of unique tumor TCR beta sequences that were also present in the same patient's peripheral blood. The table was pulled from immuneACCESS by TCRdb, which kept in-frame rearrangements only. Such tables lose some clones; where checked, under half of the loss comes from unresolved V genes, and the rest has no known cause. V and J calls and clone size follow that table, whereas D and trimming were derived from the DNA. This sample is represented by about 82,000 clones; about 87% of them were singletons. In total, the top ten clones hold approximately 2.9% of the sample.

Selection of patients required sufficient residual fresh-frozen tumor tissue and over two years of available survival data. An isocitrate dehydrogenase mutation was not carried by any of the glioblastoma patients, although molecular status was otherwise variable. PBMC were collected before vaccination, two weeks after the third vaccination, and at tumor progression if progression occurred. Genomic DNA was extracted with the Qiagen DNeasy Blood extraction Kit. The CDR3, from cysteine to phenylalanine, totals 13 residues. Solely the CDR3 DNA is kept, with 39 bases framed from the first base. Per the germline V gene (reference sequence), LNHDA is the CDR1 and SQIVND is the CDR2. V loses 6 bases of germline sequence and J loses 1 base, and the interval between the two ends is 9 bases. This sample was included in a study of glioma-infiltrating T cells after dendritic cell vaccination (dated by TCRdb to 2016 to 2017). General notes on the study: The cohort comprised 15 or so glioblastoma patients from Phase I and II dendritic cell vaccination trials, 9 newly diagnosed and 6 with recurrent disease. Autologous tumor lysate-pulsed dendritic cell vaccination was administered to the patients between about 2002 and 2013. The vaccine was prepared from monocyte-derived dendritic cells that were cultured for around 7 days with IL-4 and GM-CSF and then pulsed overnight with autologous tumor lysate. Each patient got three intradermal injections of the dendritic cell vaccine, spaced at biweekly intervals, in the arm below the axilla. Tumor-infiltrating lymphocyte content was quantified and tumor and blood repertoires were compared in dendritic cell-vaccinated glioblastoma patients by deep sequencing of TCR beta CDR3 regions. Survival after dendritic cell vaccination was correlated with TCR sequencing metrics such as TIL content and the overlap between tumor and blood repertoires.

The paper's findings and limits, for the study overall: No direct relationship between TCR clonality and survival was found, suggesting that a diverse polyclonal response may matter. The three-group TCR overlap response model was characterized as speculative, and prospective validation of the model was stated to be required. Higher estimated pretreatment TIL content predicted longer time to progression and overall survival after dendritic cell vaccination. The cohort was small and heterogeneous, only a few patients had full blood and tumor sets, and even fewer had initial-recurrent tumor pairs.

The chain is encoded by TRBV19 joined to TRBJ2-5; the D gene is perhaps TRBD1, on 5 matching bases. The sample was blood, taken before dendritic cell vaccination. The TCR comes from a human donor with glioblastoma. The DNA sequence reads TGTGCCAGTAGGCCAACAGGCCAAGAGACCCAGTACTTC. The translation is CASRPTGQETQYF.